This T cell receptor beta chain derives from a study of neoadjuvant anti-PD-1 for oral cavity cancer. Time point in this sample: after neoadjuvant nivolumab, at surgical resection. No culture or expansion preceded analysis of these blood cells. The CDR3 spans 15 residues. The germline V gene has CDR1 LNHDA and CDR2 SQIVND (reference sequence). Germline trimming cut 4 bases from V and 1 base from J; bases unmatched to any gene: 2. Six replicates per PBMC sample, mostly from around 500 ng of genomic DNA. Measured with immunoSEQ multiplex PCR; TCRdb has only the in-frame clones, and not every one. The sample lists some 70,000 clones, about 85% seen once, with approximately 3.6% in the top ten.

This TCR was recovered from a person between 40 and 79 years old with oral cavity squamous cell carcinoma. This rearrangement joins TRBV19 to TRBJ2-3, with TRBD2 identical over 10 bases. This material consisted of PBMCs, taken after nivolumab (anti-PD-1) treatment. CDR3 region: CASSKGTSGTDTQYF. CDR3 DNA: TGTGCCAGTAGTAAAGGGACTAGCGGCACAGATACGCAGTATTTT.